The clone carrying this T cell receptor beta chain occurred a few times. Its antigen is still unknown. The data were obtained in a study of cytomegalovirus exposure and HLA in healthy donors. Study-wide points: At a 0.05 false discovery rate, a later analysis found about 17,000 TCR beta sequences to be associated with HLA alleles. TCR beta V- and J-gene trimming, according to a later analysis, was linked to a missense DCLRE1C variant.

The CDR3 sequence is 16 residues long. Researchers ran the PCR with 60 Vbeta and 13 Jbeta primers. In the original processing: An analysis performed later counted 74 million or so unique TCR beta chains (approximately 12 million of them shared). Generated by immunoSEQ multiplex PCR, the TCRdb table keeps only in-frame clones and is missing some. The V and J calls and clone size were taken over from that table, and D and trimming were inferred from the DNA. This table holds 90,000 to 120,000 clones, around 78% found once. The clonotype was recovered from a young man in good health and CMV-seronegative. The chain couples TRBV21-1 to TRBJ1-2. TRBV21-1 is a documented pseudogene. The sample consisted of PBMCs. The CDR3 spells CASSKSSGRSNYGYTF. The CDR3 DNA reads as TGTGCCAGCAGCAAGAGTAGCGGACGCAGTAACTATGGCTACACCTTC.